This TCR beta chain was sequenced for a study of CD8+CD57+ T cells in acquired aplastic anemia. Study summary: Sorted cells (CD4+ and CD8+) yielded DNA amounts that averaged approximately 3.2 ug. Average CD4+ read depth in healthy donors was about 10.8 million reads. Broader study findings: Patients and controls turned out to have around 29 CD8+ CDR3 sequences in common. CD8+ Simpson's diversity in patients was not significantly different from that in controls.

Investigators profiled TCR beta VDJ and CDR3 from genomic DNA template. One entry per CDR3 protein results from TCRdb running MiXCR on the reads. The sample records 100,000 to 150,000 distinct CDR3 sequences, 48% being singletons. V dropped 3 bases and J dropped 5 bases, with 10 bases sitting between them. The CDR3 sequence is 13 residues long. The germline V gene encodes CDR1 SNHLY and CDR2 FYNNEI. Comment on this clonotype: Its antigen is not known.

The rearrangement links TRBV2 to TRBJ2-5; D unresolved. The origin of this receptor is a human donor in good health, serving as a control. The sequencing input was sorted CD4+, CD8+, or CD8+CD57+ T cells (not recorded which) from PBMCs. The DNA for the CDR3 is TGTGCCAGCAGTGATCTCAGTTGGGAGACCCAGTACTTC. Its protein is CASSDLSWETQYF.